This T cell receptor (beta chain) was observed in a study of shared clonotypes between healthy human individuals (dated by TCRdb to the early 2020s). For context, the study as a whole: A few men and a couple of women, aged 18 to 49 years, made up the cohort. For each donor, CD4 naive and CD4 memory were each run on three plates, CD8 naive on two plates, and CD8 memory on one plate. The study deeply sequenced blood TCR repertoires of five healthy adults to estimate repertoire size and the extent of clonotype sharing between individuals. Different laboratories and diverse techniques were used to prepare libraries and sequence TCR repertoires, to increase sequencing depth and limit assay-specific biases. Leukapheresis yielded between about 0.94 and 8.9 billion PBMCs per donor. The study at large found these results: Even with the large sequencing depth, rarefaction of the sorted-subset datasets indicated that sequencing was incomplete. Based on pairwise subsampling, the degree of clonotype sharing among donors was expected to be affected by sequencing depth. Roughly 5% of naive CD4, around 4% of naive CD8, 2.3% of memory CD4, and roughly 0.4% of memory CD8 clonotypes were shared across a few donors. Naive subsets generally had larger estimated clonotype richness than memory subsets did. The small number of donors limited the genetic and exposure-history diversity represented. Sampling was restricted to blood, and TCR repertoires in tissues likely differ from the TCR repertoires found in blood. Compared with non-shared clonotypes, clonotypes shared by all four sorted-subset donors had higher generation probabilities.

Using the deep immunoSEQ assay, multiplex PCR amplified TCR CDR3 regions from genomic DNA. Genomic DNA extracted from each cell subset was distributed evenly over all wells of several immunoSEQ 96-well plates, and each plate served as one replicate. Each replicate PCR for sorted subsets received about 200 ng genomic DNA, equal to roughly 29,000 T cell genomes. The purified libraries were quantified using a Qubit 3.0 fluorometer, sized with a Bioanalyzer 2100, and then quantified again using the KAPA Library Quantification kit. A separate single-read 150-cycle Illumina NextSeq 550 flow cell was used to sequence each immunoSEQ 96-well plate. From the authors' description of their analysis: Because the immunoSEQ output held only junctional sequences and lacked quality scores, the filtering could not match the filtering applied to full-length reads. Sequences were annotated with PyIR, a Python wrapper for IgBLAST v1.9, using IMGT germline references to assign V/J genes and CDR3. Any read was removed if the V/J assignment was weak (E-value above 1e-6), the CDR3 was missing, or the read contained stop codons, out-of-frame junctions, or ambiguous translated residues. V3J clonotypes were defined by identical inferred V gene, J gene, and CDR3 amino acid sequence. The percentage overlap between two repertoires was calculated by dividing the number of shared unique clonotypes by the size of the smaller repertoire. Richness of each repertoire was evaluated using RTK rarefaction, the Chao1 estimator, and Recon v2.1 estimates of unobserved clonotypes. Generation probabilities for all TCRbeta clonotypes obtained by the gDNA method from a handful of donors were computed using OLGA. Here the immuneACCESS table is served through TCRdb, limited to in-frame sequences with V and J called. Missing clones are a known gap in these copies; in checked studies unresolved V genes cover under half, and the rest lacks a known reason. That table is the source of V, J and clone size, and D and trimming were worked out from the DNA. In all, the sample holds approximately 120,000 clones, and 68% of those were seen once. The ten most abundant clones make up roughly 23% of the sample.

From the germline V gene, CDR1 is MDHEN and CDR2 is SYDVKM. Measured from the cysteine to the phenylalanine, the CDR3 is 16 residues long. Only the CDR3 DNA stays, 48 bases, in frame from base 1. V loses 2 bases, J loses 0 bases, and the germline ends lie 13 bases apart. With respect to this clone: The specificity of this receptor is unknown. Base qualities are not provided; no much larger clone lies one nucleotide away.

Donors were healthy HIV-negative adults with no recently reported acute infections or vaccinations. Every donor was a Caucasian adult residing in Nashville, Tennessee, USA. CD8 memory samples were composed of magnetically selected CD45RO+ cells combined with CCR7-negative CD45RA+ effector memory (TemRA) cells. Blood was obtained by leukapheresis, after which PBMCs were separated by Ficoll-Histopaque density gradient centrifugation and cryopreserved in liquid nitrogen vapor phase. Analytical flow cytometry was used to check the purity and quantity of each magnetically sorted T cell population. Each sorted fraction had its genomic DNA isolated and then quantified by UV absorbance on a Nanodrop 2000c.

The chain couples TRBV28 to TRBJ1-2; there is no confident call for the D gene. The sample taken for sequencing was memory CD8+ T cells sorted from blood. The sample's cell subset or site label is to be understood as: CD45RO+ cells pooled with CCR7-negative TemRA cells. The clonotype was recovered from a woman younger than 45 in good health. In nucleotide form, the sequence is TGTGCCAGCAGTTTAAACCCCCGAACTTCTAACTATGGCTACACCTTC. It codes for CASSLNPRTSNYGYTF.